This passage covers 10 T cell receptor beta chains from one sample sequenced in a study of STAT3 mutations in large granular lymphocyte leukemia. Study observations and caveats: At least one immunodominant TCR beta clonotype appeared in every T-cell large granular lymphocyte leukemia patient.

For these TCRs, the target antigens are not known. Data came from immunoSEQ multiplex PCR; TCRdb stores just in-frame clones and leaves some out. The sample records 30,000 to 35,000 clones, 65% to 80% being singletons. Sequenced sample: peripheral blood mononuclear cells. The receptors were gathered from a woman aged 45-65 years with T-cell large granular lymphocyte leukemia. Some clones in this sample may be carry-over from other donors' samples.

The chain employs TRBV13 and TRBJ2-7; weak D call: TRBD1 (5 bases). The germline V and J ends were trimmed by 0 bases and 6 bases, with 15 bases remaining between them. The germline V gene has CDR1 PRHDT and CDR2 FYEKMQ (reference sequence). The CDR3 loop spans 15 amino acids. The CDR3 here is CASSLGDIHSVEQYF. DNA for the CDR3: TGTGCCAGCAGCTTAGGGGACATACACTCTGTCGAGCAGTACTTC. Supplemented by reference TRBV13 and TRBJ2-7, the full variable domain reads AAGVIQSPRHLIKEKRETATLKCYPIPRHDTVYWYQQGPGQDPQFLISFYEKMQSDKGSIPDRFSAQQFSDYHSELNMSSLELGDSALYFCASSLGDIHSVEQYFGPGTRLTVT.

This chain uses TRBV7-9 with TRBJ2-3; no definite D call. This CDR3 is built from 14 residues. Trimming pared 8 bases from V and 0 bases from J, leaving 12 bases between. Germline-derived CDR1 and CDR2 are SEHNR and FQNEAQ (reference sequence). The CDR3 protein is CASGRDLSTDTQYF. CDR3 coding DNA: TGTGCCAGCGGCCGAGATCTTAGCACAGATACGCAGTATTTT.

The V gene is TRBV5-4, the J gene TRBJ1-2, with unresolved D. Trimming pared 4 bases from V and 7 bases from J, leaving 14 bases between. There are 13 residues in the CDR3. Germline CDR1 reads SGHNT; CDR2 reads YYREEE (reference sequence). The CDR3: CASSPTVSFGYTF. CDR3 in DNA: TGTGCCAGCAGCCCGACGGTTTCCTTTGGCTACACCTTC.

This sequence joins TRBV5-6 and TRBJ1-5, with 9 nucleotides matching TRBD1. Germline V gene data show CDR1 as SGHDT and CDR2 as YYEEEE. CDR3 size: 16 residues. J lost 7 bases, V lost 1 base, and 9 bases had no gene match. The CDR3 protein is CASSLTGGGRVQPQHF. Written as DNA, the CDR3 is TGTGCCAGCAGCTTGACAGGGGGCGGGAGGGTACAGCCCCAGCATTTT. Full variable domain (remainder filled in from reference TRBV5-6 and TRBJ1-5): DAGVTQSPTHLIKTRGQQVTLRCSPKSGHDTVSWYQQALGQGPQFIFQYYEEEERQRGNFPDRFSGHQFPNYSSELNVNALLLGDSALYLCASSLTGGGRVQPQHFGDGTRLSIL.

This chain uses TRBV4-3 with TRBJ2-7; D gene unclear. The CDR3 contains 12 residues. Germline CDR1 LGHNA, CDR2 YSLEER. Trimming removed 0 bases from V and 4 bases from J, with 4 bases in between. The CDR3 sequence is CASSQEGYEQYF. In DNA, the CDR3 is TGCGCCAGCAGCCAAGAGGGGTACGAGCAGTACTTC.

The rearrangement uses TRBV29-1 and TRBJ2-7, with D perhaps assigned TRBD1 or TRBD2 (6 bases each). This CDR3 has 15 residues. Deletions cut 0 bases from V and 5 bases from J, with 17 bases between. Germline-derived CDR1 and CDR2 are SQVTM and ANQGSEA. The CDR3 spells CSVEDRGARGHEQYF. CDR3 nucleotides: TGCAGCGTTGAAGATAGGGGGGCCAGGGGCCACGAGCAGTACTTC.

CDR3 loop: CASSPPPRPASGNTIYF. CDR3 sequence (DNA): TGTGCCAGCTCACCACCCCCCAGGCCCGCCTCTGGAAACACCATATATTTT. The rearrangement links TRBV18 to TRBJ1-3; D is unclear. The V gene's germline CDR1 is KGHSH and CDR2 LQKENI. Between the trimmed V and J ends, which lost 0 bases and 0 bases, there was a span of 12 bases. CDR3 size: 17 residues.

V usage is TRBV7-8 and J usage is TRBJ2-7; 10 bases agree with TRBD1. The CDR3 spans 14 residues. J lost 6 bases, V lost 1 base, and 3 bases had no gene match. The V gene's germline CDR1 is SGHVS and CDR2 FQNEAQ. CDR3 DNA sequence: TGTGCCAGCAGCTTAGGTGGGACAGGGGCCGAGCAGTACTTC. Its translation: CASSLGGTGAEQYF.

The chain links TRBV10-3 to TRBJ1-4; D remains ambiguous. The germline gives CDR1 ENHRY, CDR2 SYGVKD. CDR3 size: 14 residues. V was pared by 3 bases and J by 4 bases, with 9 bases between. The CDR3 loop reads CAISEGGLNEKLFF. For the CDR3, the DNA is TGTGCCATCAGTGAAGGAGGACTTAATGAAAAACTGTTTTTT.

The V gene is TRBV25-1, the J gene TRBJ2-3; D tentatively reads TRBD1 or TRBD2 (5 bases each). Germline-derived CDR1 and CDR2 are MGHDK and SYGVNS. CDR3 length equals 14 residues. Between the trimmed V and J ends, which lost 3 bases and 4 bases, there was a span of 11 bases. CDR3 nucleotide sequence: TGTGCCAGCAGTGACGTACTGGGGGCAGATACGCAGTATTTT. Its translation is CASSDVLGADTQYF.